The text below deals with one T cell receptor beta chain. This record comes from a study of blood T cell repertoires in COVID-19. Study summary: The origin of the acute and convalescent COVID-19 samples was the United States, Italy and Spain. PBMCs, B-cell-depleted T cells, or T cells provided the cDNA or gDNA that made up the material.

Authors' methods: Amplification with reference gene primers provided the estimates of nucleated cell counts. Measured with immunoSEQ multiplex PCR; TCRdb has only the in-frame clones, and not every one. V and J calls and clone size are given by that table; D and trimming were obtained from the DNA. The sample includes tens of thousands of clones, 84% of them seen just once. The TCR comes from a man in his 60s with acute or convalescent COVID-19. Material: peripheral blood.

CDR3 sequence reads: CASSLVGFDRGFDGYTF. CDR3 in DNA: TGTGCCAGCAGTCTTGTCGGGTTTGACAGGGGCTTCGATGGCTACACCTTC. The gene calls are TRBV6-4 and TRBJ1-2, with 8 bases lining up with TRBD1. The CDR3 covers 17 residues. V shed 5 bases and J 6 bases; nucleotides not matched to a gene: 17. Germline V gives CDR1 MRHNA, CDR2 SNTAGT.